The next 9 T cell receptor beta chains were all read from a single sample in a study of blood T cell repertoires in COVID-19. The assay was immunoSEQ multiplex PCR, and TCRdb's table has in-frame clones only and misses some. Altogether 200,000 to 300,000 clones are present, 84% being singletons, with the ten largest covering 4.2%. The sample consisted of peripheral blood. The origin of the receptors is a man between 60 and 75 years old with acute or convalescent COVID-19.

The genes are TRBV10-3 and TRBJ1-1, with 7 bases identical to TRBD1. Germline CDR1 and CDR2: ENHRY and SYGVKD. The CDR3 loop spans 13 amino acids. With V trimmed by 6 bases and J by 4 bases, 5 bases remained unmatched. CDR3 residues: CAISPTGSTEAFF. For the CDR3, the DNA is TGTGCCATCAGCCCGACAGGGTCCACTGAAGCTTTCTTT.

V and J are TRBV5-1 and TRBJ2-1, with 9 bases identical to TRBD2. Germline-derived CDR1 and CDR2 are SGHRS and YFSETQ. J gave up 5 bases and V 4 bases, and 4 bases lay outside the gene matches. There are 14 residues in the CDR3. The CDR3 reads CASSMGLADNEQFF. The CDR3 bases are TGCGCCAGCAGCATGGGACTAGCAGACAATGAGCAGTTCTTC.

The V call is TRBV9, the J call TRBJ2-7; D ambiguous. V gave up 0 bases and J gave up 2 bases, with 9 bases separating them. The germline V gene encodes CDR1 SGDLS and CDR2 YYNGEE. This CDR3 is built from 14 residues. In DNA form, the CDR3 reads TGTGCCAGCAGCGTAGCTCCAGGCACCTACGAGCAGTACTTC. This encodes CASSVAPGTYEQYF.

This CDR3 is CASSLKMTSGRAEETQYF. The CDR3 nucleotides read TGTGCCAGCAGCTTAAAGATGACTAGCGGGAGGGCAGAAGAGACCCAGTACTTC. V usage is TRBV7-3 and J usage is TRBJ2-5, with 14 nucleotides matching TRBD2. The CDR3 length is 18 residues. Losses at the gene ends were 1 base for V and 3 bases for J; bases not matched to a gene: 7. Germline-derived CDR1 and CDR2 are SGHTA and FQGTGA.

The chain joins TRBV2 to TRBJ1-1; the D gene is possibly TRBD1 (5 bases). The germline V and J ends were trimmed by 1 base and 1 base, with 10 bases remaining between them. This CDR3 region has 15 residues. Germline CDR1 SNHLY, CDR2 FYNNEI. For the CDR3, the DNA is TGTGCCAGCAGTGAAGTTCGGACAAAGAACACTGAAGCTTTCTTT. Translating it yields CASSEVRTKNTEAFF.

The CDR3 region is CASSHLNQVSHEQYF. The DNA for the CDR3 is TGTGCCAGCAGCCATCTTAACCAGGTCAGCCACGAGCAGTACTTC. This chain connects TRBV3-1 (or the pseudogene TRBV3-2) to TRBJ2-7; D is undetermined. V was trimmed by 3 bases and J by 5 bases, leaving 17 bases between them. Germline CDR1 is LGHDT and CDR2 is YNNKEL (reference sequence). CDR3 length: 15 residues.

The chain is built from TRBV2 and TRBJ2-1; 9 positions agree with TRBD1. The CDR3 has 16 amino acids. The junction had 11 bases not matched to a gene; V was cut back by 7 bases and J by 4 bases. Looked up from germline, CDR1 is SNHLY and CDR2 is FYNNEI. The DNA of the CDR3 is TGTGCCAGCACAGGACAGGGGAGGAAGGAGTACAATGAGCAGTTCTTC. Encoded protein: CASTGQGRKEYNEQFF. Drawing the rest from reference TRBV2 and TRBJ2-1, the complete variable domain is EPEVTQTPSHQVTQMGQEVILRCVPISNHLYFYWYRQILGQKVEFLVSFYNNEISEKSEIFDDQFSVERPDGSNFTLKIRSTKLEDSAMYFCASTGQGRKEYNEQFFGPGTRLTVL.

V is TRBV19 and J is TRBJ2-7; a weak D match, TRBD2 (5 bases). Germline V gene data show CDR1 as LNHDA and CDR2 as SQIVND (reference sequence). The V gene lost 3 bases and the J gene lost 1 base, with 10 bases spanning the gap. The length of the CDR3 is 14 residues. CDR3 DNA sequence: TGTGCCAGTAGTATCGCCGGGGAATCCTACGAGCAGTACTTC. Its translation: CASSIAGESYEQYF.

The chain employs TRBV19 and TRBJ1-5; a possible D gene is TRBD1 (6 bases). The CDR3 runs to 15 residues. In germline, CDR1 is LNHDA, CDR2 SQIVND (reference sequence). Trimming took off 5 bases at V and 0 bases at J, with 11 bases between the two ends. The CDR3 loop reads CASSLRDISNQPQHF. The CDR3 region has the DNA TGTGCCAGTAGTCTCCGGGACATTAGCAATCAGCCCCAGCATTTT.